What follows describes a single T cell receptor (beta chain). As yet, its antigen is unknown. This sample is part of a study of T-cell reconstitution after alpha-beta-depleted transplantation in children. The V and J ends lost 2 bases and 7 bases respectively, with 11 bases between them. Germline CDR1 MNHEY, CDR2 SMNVEV (reference sequence). The CDR3 spans 13 residues. Preparation of the TCRbeta library was carried out with unique molecular identifiers. In TCRdb, the PCR reads were re-called with MiXCR into one record per CDR3 protein. The sample consists of over 400,000 distinct CDR3 sequences, about 40% of them appearing once. Study-wide points: For some patients, TCRbeta diversity was high at day 60 because of recipient T cells and thymic progenitors that survived. Several hundred rapidly expanded clones from non-depleted graft cells reportedly supplied alpha-beta T cells about two months post-transplant. One year post-transplant, T-cell counts and diversity were largely derived from T cells produced anew.

The starting material was PBMCs, obtained before TCRalphabeta/CD19-depleted stem cell transplant. The gene calls are TRBV27 and TRBJ1-2, with a possible D match to TRBD1 (5 bases). This TCR was sampled from a girl aged 2 to 10 with aplastic anemia, due to receive a stem cell transplant. The CDR3 here is CASSLTGVVGYTF. As DNA, the CDR3 is TGTGCCAGCAGTTTAACGGGGGTAGTTGGCTACACCTTC.